One and the same sample provided the 28 T cell receptor beta chains below, sequenced in a study of vaccination effects on CD4 cells after COVID-19. Antigen-specific CD4+ T cell clonotypes were called by their expansion after viral peptide-pool culture in ViraFEST. Upon completion of more than 9 days in culture, CD4+ T cells were isolated. All vaccine recipients tested negative for nucleocapsid antibodies and had never contracted SARS-CoV-2 infection. The antigens for these receptors are not known. Assay: immunoSEQ multiplex PCR; the TCRdb copy retains only in-frame clones and omits some. The table lists about 40,000 clones, less than 70% of them singletons. The source material was CD4+ T cells from PBMCs cultured with HCoV-OC43 spike peptides, sampled before COVID-19 vaccination. Subset given: HCoV-OC43 spike overlapping peptide pool stimulation. Every receptor here comes from a human donor who received a COVID-19 vaccine.

This clone was seen more than once but under ten times. The chain uses TRBV5-4 and TRBJ2-2, with a weak D call TRBD2 (5 bases). Trimming took off 3 bases at V and 3 bases at J, with 12 bases between the two ends. The V gene's germline CDR1 is SGHNT and CDR2 YYREEE (reference sequence). This CDR3 is built from 15 residues. In DNA form, the CDR3 reads TGTGCCAGCAGCTCCAAAACCGGGGACACCGGGGAGCTGTTTTTT. Its protein product is CASSSKTGDTGELFF.

The rearrangement links TRBV27 to TRBJ1-2, with D tentatively TRBD1 (6 bases). V gave up 9 bases and J gave up 1 base, with 12 bases separating them. The CDR3 is 13 residues long. Germline V lookup: CDR1 MNHEY, CDR2 SMNVEV (reference sequence). The CDR3 DNA reads TGTGCCAGATCAGGGGTCATTAACTATGGCTACACCTTC. As protein: CARSGVINYGYTF.

The sample holds a few counts of this clone. The chain combines TRBV12-3 or TRBV12-4 with TRBJ1-5; D unclear. The CDR3 sequence is 13 residues long. Trimming stripped 0 bases from V and 7 bases from J, with 7 bases between. CDR3 nucleotides: TGTGCCAGCAGTTTAGCGCTGGGGCAGCCCCAGCATTTT. Its translation is CASSLALGQPQHF.

The chain recombines TRBV6-1 with TRBJ2-7; 9 nucleotides match TRBD1. Germline CDR1 MNHNS, CDR2 SASEGT. The CDR3 totals 15 residues. The trim removed 2 bases at V and 6 bases at J, leaving 8 bases unmatched. For the CDR3, the DNA is TGTGCCAGCAGTGAATTACAGGGGGCGACGAGCGAGCAGTACTTC. Translating it yields CASSELQGATSEQYF.

This clone was counted between two and nine times. The chain uses TRBV7-7 and TRBJ2-7; 8 bases align to TRBD2. Germline V gene lookup returns CDR1 SSHAT and CDR2 FNYEAQ (reference sequence). Trimming removed 5 bases from V and 0 bases from J; junction bases left unmatched: 6. The CDR3 spans 15 residues. The CDR3 nucleotides are TGTGCCAGCAGCGGCGGAAGCGGGAGCTCCTACGAGCAGTACTTC. Its protein is CASSGGSGSSYEQYF.

This clone was observed a handful of times. V is TRBV5-1 and J is TRBJ2-2; D gene uncertain. The germline V gene has CDR1 SGHRS and CDR2 YFSETQ. V shed 2 bases and J shed 1 base, with 9 bases lying between them. The CDR3 runs 15 residues. CDR3 coding DNA: TGCGCCAGCAGCTTCGATCAAAGGAACACCGGGGAGCTGTTTTTT. Translating gives CASSFDQRNTGELFF.

The chain combines TRBV5-4 with TRBJ2-7; no definite D call. CDR1 and CDR2 (germline): SGHNT, YYREEE (reference sequence). This CDR3 contains 15 residues. V lost 0 bases and J 1 base, leaving 11 bases between the germline ends. The CDR3 DNA reads as TGTGCCAGCAGCTTGGAGGCAAGCCTATCCTACGAGCAGTACTTC. It translates to CASSLEASLSYEQYF.

This chain uses TRBV5-1 with TRBJ2-7, with TRBD1 matching 7 bases. Germline CDR1 is SGHRS and CDR2 is YFSETQ. The CDR3 has 15 amino acids. Trimming at V came to 4 bases and at J to 4 bases, leaving 11 bases not matched to a gene. DNA for the CDR3: TGCGCCAGCAGCCCAGGGACAGTGAATTCATACGAGCAGTACTTC. Its translation: CASSPGTVNSYEQYF.

The chain links TRBV3-1 (or the pseudogene TRBV3-2) to TRBJ2-7; TRBD2 might be the D (6 bases). Germline values: CDR1 LGHDT, CDR2 YNNKEL (reference sequence). Trimming shortened V by 1 base and J by 3 bases, and 10 bases separated the two germline ends. The CDR3 spans 14 residues. The CDR3 reads CASSQVSGGYEQYF. DNA of the CDR3: TGTGCCAGCAGCCAAGTCTCCGGGGGCTACGAGCAGTACTTC.

This clone was counted between two and nine times. This sequence joins TRBV20-1 and TRBJ1-3; 7 bases map to TRBD1. The ends lost 3 bases at V and 1 base at J; junction bases unmatched: 6. The CDR3 runs 15 residues. Per the germline V gene, CDR1 is DFQATT and CDR2 is SNEGSKA (reference sequence). The CDR3 sequence is CSASSGDSSGNTIYF. DNA for the CDR3: TGCAGTGCTAGTTCGGGGGACAGTTCTGGAAACACCATATATTTT.

J is TRBJ1-2 and V is TRBV30; 8 nucleotides match TRBD1. With V trimmed by 2 bases and J by 4 bases, 3 bases remained unmatched. The CDR3 covers 13 residues. The germline CDR1 and CDR2 sequences are GTSNPN and SVGIG (reference sequence). The CDR3 loop reads CAWSTGGAYGYTF. The CDR3 region has the DNA TGTGCCTGGAGTACAGGGGGTGCCTATGGCTACACCTTC.

This clone was picked up a small number of times. The CDR3 sequence is CASSLSRQHNEQFF. The CDR3 DNA sequence: TGTGCCAGCAGTTTATCGAGACAGCACAATGAGCAGTTCTTC. The rearrangement links TRBV27 to TRBJ2-1, with D perhaps TRBD1 (5 bases). The CDR3 length is 14 residues. Trimming removed 0 bases at V and 5 bases at J, with 8 bases between. The V gene's germline CDR1 is MNHEY and CDR2 SMNVEV (reference sequence).

This clone was found once. This chain connects TRBV6-5 to TRBJ1-1; D perhaps matches TRBD1 (6 bases). The length of the CDR3 is 14 residues. Germline CDR1 MNHEY, CDR2 SVGAGI. Trimming left V 6 bases short and J 3 bases short, with 14 bases between. CDR3 sequence reads: CASRRGTHDTEAFF. CDR3 DNA: TGTGCCAGCAGGAGGGGGACTCACGACACTGAAGCTTTCTTT.

The chain uses TRBV19 and TRBJ2-7; 15 positions agree with TRBD2. Trimming cost V 6 bases and J 6 bases; bases outside gene matches: 9. The germline V gene has CDR1 LNHDA and CDR2 SQIVND (reference sequence). CDR3 length: 16 residues. In DNA, the CDR3 is TGTGCCAGTAGCCTATCGGGACTAGCGGGAGGACGCGAGCAGTACTTC. Translating gives CASSLSGLAGGREQYF.

This clone has just a few counts. The rearrangement uses TRBV4-1 and TRBJ1-3, with 7 bases that match TRBD1. CDR1 MGHRA and CDR2 YSYEKL come from the germline V gene. The CDR3 runs 16 residues. V was pared by 3 bases and J by 0 bases, with 5 bases of the junction left unmatched. Here the CDR3 reads CASSHPGTASGNTIYF. In nucleotides, the CDR3 is TGCGCCAGCAGCCACCCCGGGACAGCCTCTGGAAACACCATATATTTT.

The chain carries TRBV6-5 and TRBJ1-2; TRBD1 aligns across 8 bases. From germline, CDR1 is MNHEY and CDR2 SVGAGI. The length of the CDR3 is 12 residues. CDR3 in DNA: TGTGCGAGCGGACAGGGTGGCTATGGCTACACCTTC. Translated: CASGQGGYGYTF.

This chain connects TRBV19 to TRBJ2-7; 13 bases agree with TRBD2. Germline lookup yields CDR1 LNHDA and CDR2 SQIVND (reference sequence). The CDR3 length is 15 residues. The V segment lost 8 bases and the J segment 0 bases; nucleotides outside the gene matches: 4. The CDR3: CASQGLAGDSYEQYF. DNA for the CDR3: TGTGCCAGTCAAGGACTAGCGGGAGACTCCTACGAGCAGTACTTC.

This clone was seen a handful of times. V is TRBV3-1 (or the pseudogene TRBV3-2) and J is TRBJ1-2, with D possibly matching TRBD1 (6 bases). Germline CDR1 is LGHDT and CDR2 is YNNKEL (reference sequence). Trimming removed 0 bases from V and 8 bases from J, with 13 bases in between. CDR3 length equals 14 residues. The CDR3 DNA follows: TGTGCCAGCAGCCAAGATGACACAGGGAGCGGCTACACCTTC. This translates into CASSQDDTGSGYTF.

This chain joins TRBV7-9 and TRBJ1-4; 9 bases align to TRBD1. V shed 6 bases, J shed 8 bases, and the junction held 13 bases outside the gene matches. The germline V gene encodes CDR1 SEHNR and CDR2 FQNEAQ (reference sequence). CDR3 size: 16 residues. The CDR3 spells CASSINPGQGREKLFF. DNA of the CDR3: TGTGCCAGCAGTATCAATCCGGGACAGGGACGGGAAAAACTGTTTTTT.

This clone was recorded a few times. The V call is TRBV5-4, the J call TRBJ2-5; 9 bases align to TRBD1. V lost 0 bases and J lost 5; bases outside the gene matches: 5. Germline V gene lookup returns CDR1 SGHNT and CDR2 YYREEE (reference sequence). This CDR3 comprises 15 residues. CDR3 sequence: CASSLDGTGSETQYF. The DNA of the CDR3 is TGTGCCAGCAGCTTGGACGGGACAGGGAGTGAGACCCAGTACTTC.

The V and J genes are TRBV18 and TRBJ1-6; D is perhaps TRBD1 (5 bases). V lost 2 bases and J 8 bases, leaving 10 bases between the germline ends. Per the germline V gene, CDR1 is KGHSH and CDR2 is LQKENI. The CDR3 is made up of 14 amino acids. The CDR3 DNA is TGTGCCAGCTCACCAACAGGTTCGGATTCACCCCTCCACTTT. As protein: CASSPTGSDSPLHF.

This clone was observed a few times. The chain recombines TRBV7-9 with TRBJ2-3; 8 nucleotides align to TRBD1. Germline V gene data show CDR1 as SEHNR and CDR2 as FQNEAQ (reference sequence). The junction had 4 bases not matched to a gene; V was cut back by 3 bases and J by 5 bases. The CDR3 sequence is 14 residues long. CDR3 nucleotides: TGTGCCAGCAGCTTCGGACAGGGCGGAGATACGCAGTATTTT. Amino acid sequence: CASSFGQGGDTQYF.

This clone was recorded a few times. V usage is TRBV7-9 and J usage is TRBJ2-1; TRBD2 aligns across 9 bases. CDR3 length: 16 residues. Germline loops: CDR1 SEHNR, CDR2 FQNEAQ (reference sequence). The ends lost 5 bases at V and 8 bases at J; junction bases unmatched: 13. The chain's CDR3 is CASSPKAGGIFHEQFF. The DNA of the CDR3 is TGTGCCAGCAGCCCCAAGGCGGGGGGGATTTTTCATGAGCAGTTCTTC.

V usage is TRBV9 and J usage is TRBJ1-1, with unresolved D. In germline, CDR1 is SGDLS, CDR2 YYNGEE. The CDR3 sequence is 14 residues long. V lost 4 bases to trimming and J lost 4 bases, with 14 bases between them. The CDR3 coding sequence is TGTGCCAGCAGCCTCTCTTGGTTGGGCACTGAAGCTTTCTTT. Protein sequence: CASSLSWLGTEAFF. Full variable domain (outside the CDR3, taken from reference TRBV9 and TRBJ1-1): DSGVTQTPKHLITATGQRVTLRCSPRSGDLSVYWYQQSLDQGLQFLIQYYNGEERAKGNILERFSAQQFPDLHSELNLSSLELGDSALYFCASSLSWLGTEAFFGQGTRLTVV.

This chain uses TRBV10-1 with TRBJ2-3; 7 bases match TRBD2. The CDR3 has 16 amino acids. Trimming took 6 bases from V and 0 from J; bases not matched to a gene: 9. Germline V gene sequence: CDR1 WNHNN, CDR2 SYGVQD (reference sequence). The chain's CDR3 is CASSPRGSGSTDTQYF. For the CDR3, the DNA is TGCGCCAGCAGCCCCCGGGGTAGCGGGAGCACAGATACGCAGTATTTT.

The V gene is TRBV2, the J gene TRBJ1-1; TRBD1 agrees at 9 bases. The CDR3 spans 15 residues. Germline CDR1 is SNHLY and CDR2 is FYNNEI. With 7 bases clipped from V and 4 bases from J, the junction kept 10 bases outside the gene matches. The CDR3 spells CASIRDRVGSTEAFF. CDR3 coding DNA: TGTGCCAGCATCCGGGACAGGGTCGGCTCCACTGAAGCTTTCTTT.

This chain links TRBV18 with TRBJ2-7, with 7 bases aligning to TRBD1. V shed 5 bases and J 6 bases; nucleotides not matched to a gene: 4. The CDR3 totals 12 residues. In germline, CDR1 is KGHSH, CDR2 LQKENI. Here the CDR3 reads CASSGDRAEQYF. The DNA for the CDR3 is TGTGCCAGCTCAGGAGACAGGGCCGAGCAGTACTTC.

CDR3 loop: CATSDSGTSGWYNEQFF. The CDR3 DNA sequence: TGTGCCACCAGTGATTCGGGTACTAGCGGCTGGTACAATGAGCAGTTCTTC. This chain joins TRBV24-1 and TRBJ2-1; 8 bases map to TRBD2. The CDR3 length is 17 residues. CDR1 is KGHDR, CDR2 SFDVKD, per germline. J gave up 4 bases and V 2 bases, and 9 bases lay outside the gene matches.